Shown below are 28 T cell receptor beta chains from a single sample sequenced in a study of blood T cell repertoires in COVID-19. The assay was immunoSEQ multiplex PCR, and TCRdb's table has in-frame clones only and misses some. The table includes 110,000 to 150,000 clones, about four fifths detected once. The specimen sequenced was PBMCs or T cells enriched from blood (not recorded which). The source is a man aged 40-50 years with acute COVID-19.

The chain links TRBV5-1 to TRBJ1-1; weak D call: TRBD1 (6 bases). The CDR3 loop spans 15 amino acids. The germline gives CDR1 SGHRS, CDR2 YFSETQ. Trimming stripped 4 bases from V and 2 bases from J, with 15 bases between. The DNA for the CDR3 is TGCGCCAGCAGCCCGACGCCGGGACACAACACTGAAGCTTTCTTT. It is translated as CASSPTPGHNTEAFF.

V usage is TRBV4-1 and J usage is TRBJ2-1, with 9 bases aligning to TRBD2. CDR1 and CDR2 from the germline V gene are MGHRA and YSYEKL. Trimming cost V 5 bases and J 1 base; bases outside gene matches: 6. This CDR3 contains 16 residues. This CDR3 reads CASSEIAGASYNEQFF. The DNA for the CDR3 is TGCGCCAGCAGCGAAATAGCGGGGGCTTCCTACAATGAGCAGTTCTTC.

The chain couples TRBV19 to TRBJ2-1; 10 nucleotides line up with TRBD1. Trimming cost V 4 bases and J 12 bases; bases outside gene matches: 12. The CDR3 has 15 residues. CDR1 is LNHDA and CDR2 is SQIVND in the germline V gene (reference sequence). This CDR3 is CASSTGTGVTSSQFF. CDR3 coding DNA: TGTGCCAGTAGTACCGGGACAGGGGTAACTAGTTCGCAGTTCTTC.

This chain links TRBV7-6 with TRBJ2-2; maybe TRBD2 (5 bases). CDR3 length: 15 amino acids. CDR1 is SGHVS, CDR2 FNYEAQ, per germline. Trimming cost V 6 bases and J 4 bases, with 15 bases left between them. The CDR3 coding sequence is TGTGCCAGCAGTCCTCAACCAAGCGGCACCGGGGAGCTGTTTTTT. Amino acids: CASSPQPSGTGELFF.

V and J are TRBV11-3 and TRBJ2-3; the D gene is possibly TRBD2 (6 bases). The V end lost 2 bases, the J end lost 5 bases, and 8 bases lay between the germline ends. The CDR3 loop spans 13 amino acids. The V gene's germline CDR1 is SGHNT and CDR2 YENEEA. CDR3 residues: CASSLTSLDTQYF. CDR3 in DNA: TGTGCCAGCAGCTTAACTAGCTTAGATACGCAGTATTTT.

As concerns this clone: One end of the junction is discordant with germline, which a read error may explain. Other DNA sequences within the sample encode an identical CDR3. J is TRBJ1-1 and V is TRBV11-3; possible D gene TRBD1, 5 bases. CDR3 size: 13 residues. CDR1 SGHNT and CDR2 YENEEA come from the germline V gene. CDR3 protein: CASSLDRNTEAFF. The CDR3 region has the DNA TGTGCCAGCAGTTTAGACAGGAACACTGAAGCTTTCTTT.

This rearrangement joins TRBV7-2 to TRBJ2-5, with 10 bases identical to TRBD2. Germline V CDR1 and CDR2: SGHTA, FQGNSA. The CDR3 is made up of 15 amino acids. Trimming at V came to 5 bases and at J to 6 bases, leaving 9 bases not matched to a gene. DNA of the CDR3: TGTGCCAGCAGCCCGTCGGCGGGACTAGCGAAGACCCAGTACTTC. This sequence encodes CASSPSAGLAKTQYF.

CDR3 bases: TGTGCCAGCAGTTTTGTGGACAGCCACTCTGGAAACACCATATATTTT. Its translation is CASSFVDSHSGNTIYF. V usage is TRBV28 and J usage is TRBJ1-3; a weak D match, TRBD1 (6 bases). Looked up from germline, CDR1 is MDHEN and CDR2 is SYDVKM. CDR3 length equals 16 residues. Trimming left V 3 bases short and J 0 bases short, with 12 bases between. Full variable domain (remainder filled in from reference TRBV28 and TRBJ1-3): DVKVTQSSRYLVKRTGEKVFLECVQDMDHENMFWYRQDPGLGLRLIYFSYDVKMKEKGDIPEGYSVSREKKERFSLILESASTNQTSMYLCASSFVDSHSGNTIYFGEGSWLTVV.

This clone was recorded once. The V gene is TRBV28, the J gene TRBJ1-1; weak D call: TRBD1 (5 bases). CDR1 is MDHEN and CDR2 is SYDVKM in the germline V gene. This CDR3 comprises 15 residues. V lost 5 bases to trimming and J lost 3 bases, with 16 bases between them. CDR3 loop: CASSPDINRDTEAFF. The CDR3 DNA is TGTGCCAGCAGTCCGGACATCAACCGGGACACTGAAGCTTTCTTT.

The chain uses TRBV7-6 and TRBJ2-1, with D tentatively TRBD2 (6 bases). CDR3 length equals 15 residues. The germline V gene encodes CDR1 SGHVS and CDR2 FNYEAQ. V was clipped by 5 bases and J by 5 bases, with 16 bases between them. DNA for the CDR3: TGTGCCAGCAGCAGGGGACTTCCACCTAACAATGAGCAGTTCTTC. Encoded protein: CASSRGLPPNNEQFF. The full variable domain, with the rest looked up from reference TRBV7-6 and TRBJ2-1, is GAGVSQSPRYKVTKRGQDVALRCDPISGHVSLYWYRQALGQGPEFLTYFNYEAQQDKSGLPNDRFSAERPEGSISTLTIQRTEQRDSAMYRCASSRGLPPNNEQFFGPGTRLTVL.

The chain employs TRBV6-2 or TRBV6-3 and TRBJ2-7; TRBD1 is a possible D gene (5 bases). CDR1 MNHEY and CDR2 SVGEGT come from the germline V gene. The V end lost 6 bases, the J end lost 0 bases, and 21 bases lay between the germline ends. The CDR3 spans 17 residues. The CDR3 region has the DNA TGTGCCAGCAGCTTCAATTGGGGCAGCCTATTCTCCTACGAGCAGTACTTC. Translation: CASSFNWGSLFSYEQYF.

This clone was seen many times. V is TRBV18 and J is TRBJ1-1, with 9 positions matching TRBD1. J was trimmed by 1 base and V by 6 bases; bases with no gene match: 6. Per germline, CDR1 KGHSH and CDR2 LQKENI. The CDR3 has 15 residues. The CDR3 is CASSPWDRANTEAFF. The DNA of the CDR3 is TGTGCCAGCTCTCCGTGGGACAGGGCGAACACTGAAGCTTTCTTT. Full variable domain (remainder filled in from reference TRBV18 and TRBJ1-1): NAGVMQNPRHLVRRRGQEARLRCSPMKGHSHVYWYRQLPEEGLKFMVYLQKENIIDESGMPKERFSAEFPKEGPSILRIQQVVRGDSAAYFCASSPWDRANTEAFFGQGTRLTVV.

The chain recombines TRBV15 with TRBJ1-2, with 8 bases lining up with TRBD1. The CDR3 totals 16 residues. The ends lost 0 bases at V and 8 bases at J; junction bases unmatched: 11. Looked up from germline, CDR1 is LNHNV and CDR2 is YYDKDF (reference sequence). The CDR3 sequence: CATSRDQVTGVTGYTF. CDR3 sequence (DNA): TGTGCCACCAGCAGAGATCAGGTGACAGGGGTCACAGGCTACACCTTC.

The chain combines TRBV3-1 (or the pseudogene TRBV3-2) with TRBJ2-1; D is unclear. This CDR3 region has 13 residues. Germline CDR1 and CDR2: LGHDT and YNNKEL (reference sequence). Between the trimmed V and J ends, which lost 4 bases and 7 bases, there was a span of 11 bases. In DNA form, the CDR3 reads TGTGCCAGCAGCCGATTTGGAGTGAATGAGCAGTTCTTC. Translation: CASSRFGVNEQFF.

This chain links TRBV28 with TRBJ2-1; TRBD2 matches at 8 bases. This CDR3 region has 15 residues. In germline, CDR1 is MDHEN, CDR2 SYDVKM. The trim removed 5 bases at V and 7 bases at J, leaving 10 bases unmatched. The CDR3 nucleotides read TGTGCCAGCAGTATGTCGAGCGGGGGCTTGAATGAGCAGTTCTTC. Translated, it gives CASSMSSGGLNEQFF.

The V call is TRBV5-1, the J call TRBJ2-7; the D gene is possibly TRBD2 (6 bases). Germline CDR1 reads SGHRS; CDR2 reads YFSETQ. This CDR3 is built from 15 residues. V was pared by 3 bases and J by 4 bases, with 17 bases between. CDR3 sequence: CASSSGLTKTYEQYF. CDR3 DNA: TGCGCCAGCAGCTCGGGACTCACAAAAACTTACGAGCAGTACTTC.

This clone is categorized as medium-sized. V usage is TRBV13 and J usage is TRBJ1-4; D might be TRBD1 (6 bases). Trimming left V 6 bases short and J 5 bases short, with 16 bases between. The CDR3 runs 15 residues. Germline V gene sequence: CDR1 PRHDT, CDR2 FYEKMQ (reference sequence). The CDR3 region has the DNA TGTGCCAGCAGGCACGGGGGGCCCTCGAATGAAAAACTGTTTTTT. This encodes CASRHGGPSNEKLFF. The entire variable domain, with the rest obtained from reference TRBV13 and TRBJ1-4, is as follows: AAGVIQSPRHLIKEKRETATLKCYPIPRHDTVYWYQQGPGQDPQFLISFYEKMQSDKGSIPDRFSAQQFSDYHSELNMSSLELGDSALYFCASRHGGPSNEKLFFGSGTQLSVL.

The genes are TRBV7-2 and TRBJ1-5, with a possible D match to TRBD1 (6 bases). Germline CDR1 is SGHTA and CDR2 is FQGNSA. The length of the CDR3 is 16 residues. The ends were cut back, 4 bases at V and 4 bases at J, with 17 bases in the middle. Here the CDR3 DNA reads TGTGCCAGCAGCTCCCCGGCGGGGGGCGGAAATCAGCCCCAGCATTTT. This gives the protein CASSSPAGGGNQPQHF.

The V gene is TRBV29-1, the J gene TRBJ1-1; D is perhaps TRBD1 (6 bases). The germline CDR1 and CDR2 sequences are SQVTM and ANQGSEA. V was clipped by 7 bases and J by 3 bases, with 18 bases between them. The CDR3 consists of 14 residues. The CDR3 protein is CSAELTGYDTEAFF. CDR3 DNA: TGCAGCGCCGAATTGACAGGTTATGACACTGAAGCTTTCTTT.

The chain employs TRBV7-8 and TRBJ2-7; TRBD2 aligns across 8 bases. There are 15 residues in the CDR3. Trimming removed 9 bases from V and 2 bases from J; junction bases left unmatched: 12. The germline V gene encodes CDR1 SGHVS and CDR2 FQNEAQ. The CDR3 region is CASLPGSGAPYEQYF. CDR3 DNA sequence: TGTGCCAGTCTCCCCGGTAGCGGGGCCCCCTACGAGCAGTACTTC.

The rearrangement links TRBV19 to TRBJ1-6; TRBD1 is a possible D gene (6 bases). Between the trimmed V and J ends, which lost 4 bases and 10 bases, there was a span of 11 bases. Germline V lookup: CDR1 LNHDA, CDR2 SQIVND (reference sequence). CDR3 length: 13 residues. The CDR3 DNA reads TGTGCCAGTAGTAGGGCAGGGGAATCACCCCTCCACTTT. This gives the protein CASSRAGESPLHF. Supplemented by reference TRBV19 and TRBJ1-6, the full variable domain reads DGGITQSPKYLFRKEGQNVTLSCEQNLNHDAMYWYRQDPGQGLRLIYYSQIVNDFQKGDIAEGYSVSREKKESFPLTVTSAQKNPTAFYLCASSRAGESPLHFGNGTRLTVT.

The gene calls are TRBV5-4 and TRBJ1-3; TRBD1 agrees at 7 bases. Per germline, CDR1 SGHNT and CDR2 YYREEE (reference sequence). Trimming cost V 4 bases and J 7 bases; bases outside gene matches: 14. CDR3 length: 16 amino acids. DNA for the CDR3: TGTGCCAGCAGCCGAGACAGGGAAAGCGGGGGGAACACCATATATTTT. This translates into CASSRDRESGGNTIYF. The full variable domain, in which reference TRBV5-4 and TRBJ1-3 provide the parts outside the CDR3, is ETGVTQSPTHLIKTRGQQVTLRCSSQSGHNTVSWYQQALGQGPQFIFQYYREEENGRGNFPPRFSGLQFPNYSSELNVNALELDDSALYLCASSRDRESGGNTIYFGEGSWLTVV.

The J gene is TRBJ1-5, the V gene TRBV6-5; the D is unclear. The ends were cut back, 6 bases at V and 3 bases at J, with 12 bases in the middle. The CDR3 is 14 amino acids. CDR1 is MNHEY, CDR2 SVGAGI, per germline. In nucleotides, the CDR3 is TGTGCCAGCAGCCGGCGGGATTCCAATCAGCCCCAGCATTTT. This encodes CASSRRDSNQPQHF.

V is TRBV5-4 and J is TRBJ1-6, with unresolved D. CDR1 is SGHNT, CDR2 YYREEE, per germline (reference sequence). This CDR3 region has 13 residues. Trimming shortened V by 5 bases and J by 10 bases, and 13 bases separated the two germline ends. The DNA of the CDR3 is TGTGCCAGCAGGTACAGTTCTGGCTCACCCCTCCACTTT. Amino acids: CASRYSSGSPLHF.

This sequence joins TRBV6-5 and TRBJ1-1; TRBD1 is a possible D gene (6 bases). This CDR3 region has 13 residues. Germline loops: CDR1 MNHEY, CDR2 SVGAGI. Deletions cut 8 bases from V and 8 bases from J, with 18 bases between. For the CDR3, the DNA is TGTGCCAGCCGGAGCCCCACAGGGTCGGAAGCTTTCTTT. Protein: CASRSPTGSEAFF.

This chain connects TRBV7-9 to TRBJ2-7; D might be TRBD2 (6 bases). V was shortened by 1 base and J by 3 bases, with 7 bases between the two germline ends. This CDR3 region has 13 residues. From germline, CDR1 is SEHNR and CDR2 FQNEAQ (reference sequence). The CDR3 bases are TGTGCCAGCAGCTTAGGGAGGGGCTACGAGCAGTACTTC. Amino acids: CASSLGRGYEQYF.

The chain carries TRBV25-1 and TRBJ2-7; D is unresolved. Per the germline V gene, CDR1 is MGHDK and CDR2 is SYGVNS. Trimming stripped 6 bases from V and 6 bases from J, with 12 bases between. This CDR3 comprises 12 residues. The CDR3 spells CASRQGVLEQYF. CDR3 DNA: TGTGCCAGCAGGCAAGGAGTCCTCGAGCAGTACTTC.

The chain carries TRBV10-3 and TRBJ1-2; D is uncertain. This CDR3 has 12 amino acids. V was clipped by 7 bases and J by 5 bases, with 11 bases between them. CDR1 is ENHRY, CDR2 SYGVKD, per germline. The CDR3 reads CAINGDLYGYTF. Here the CDR3 DNA reads TGTGCCATCAACGGGGATTTATATGGCTACACCTTC.